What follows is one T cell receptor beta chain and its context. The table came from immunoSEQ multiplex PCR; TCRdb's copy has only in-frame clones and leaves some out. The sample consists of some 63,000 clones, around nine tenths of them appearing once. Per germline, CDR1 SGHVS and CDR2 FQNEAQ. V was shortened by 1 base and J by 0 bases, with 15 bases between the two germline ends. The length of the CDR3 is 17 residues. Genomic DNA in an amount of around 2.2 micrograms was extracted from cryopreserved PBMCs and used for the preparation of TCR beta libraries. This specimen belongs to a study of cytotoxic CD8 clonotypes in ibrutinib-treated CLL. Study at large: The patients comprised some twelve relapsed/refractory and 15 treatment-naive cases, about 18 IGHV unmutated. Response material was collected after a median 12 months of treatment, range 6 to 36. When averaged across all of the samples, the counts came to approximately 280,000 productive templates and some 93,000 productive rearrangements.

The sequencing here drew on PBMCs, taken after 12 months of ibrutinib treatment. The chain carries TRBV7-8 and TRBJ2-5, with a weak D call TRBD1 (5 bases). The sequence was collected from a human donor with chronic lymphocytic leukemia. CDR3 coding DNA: TGTGCCAGCAGCTTAGAGGTACCGGCAGGGTACCAAGAGACCCAGTACTTC. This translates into CASSLEVPAGYQETQYF.